The 20 T cell receptor beta chains below were found in one sample sequenced in a study of cytomegalovirus exposure and HLA in healthy donors. PCR was performed using 60 Vbeta and 13 Jbeta primers. The data were produced by immunoSEQ multiplex PCR, yet TCRdb's version contains in-frame clones alone and is incomplete. This sample has some 130,000 clones, with 65% to 80% found just once. Sequencing was carried out using PBMCs. These receptors came from a man in his forties in good health and CMV-seronegative.

This clone was counted only a few times. The J gene is TRBJ1-1, the V gene TRBV5-6; no reliable D call. Trimming took 0 bases from V and 3 from J, leaving 3 bases between them. The CDR3 contains 12 residues. From germline, CDR1 is SGHDT and CDR2 YYEEEE. CDR3 sequence reads: CASSLAYTEAFF. The DNA for the CDR3 is TGTGCCAGCAGCTTGGCGTACACTGAAGCTTTCTTT.

This rearrangement joins TRBV18 to TRBJ2-5, with no clear D. CDR1 and CDR2 (germline): KGHSH, LQKENI. This CDR3 spans 14 amino acids. Between the trimmed V and J ends, which lost 6 bases and 1 base, there was a span of 12 bases. The DNA of the CDR3 is TGTGCCAGCTCCGGAAGCAGGTCCCAAGAGACCCAGTACTTC. The encoded protein is CASSGSRSQETQYF.

This clone is a singleton in its sample. The V call is TRBV5-6, the J call TRBJ1-6; D is perhaps TRBD1 (5 bases). The CDR3 totals 16 residues. V lost 4 bases to trimming and J lost 2 bases, with 13 bases between them. The germline V gene encodes CDR1 SGHDT and CDR2 YYEEEE. The CDR3 reads CASSRGGDPYNSPLHF. The DNA of the CDR3 is TGTGCCAGCAGCCGCGGGGGAGACCCCTATAATTCACCCCTCCACTTT.

This chain uses TRBV19 with TRBJ2-7; TRBD1 aligns across 11 bases. CDR1 LNHDA and CDR2 SQIVND come from the germline V gene (reference sequence). Trimming took 6 bases from V and 2 from J; bases not matched to a gene: 6. The CDR3 has 15 amino acids. CDR3 sequence (DNA): TGTGCCAGTAGCGGGACAGGGGGGACCGCCTACGAGCAGTACTTC. It codes for CASSGTGGTAYEQYF.

The chain employs TRBV5-1 and TRBJ2-7; 7 positions agree with TRBD1. V lost 1 base, J lost 2 bases, and 12 bases stayed unmatched. Germline V gene lookup returns CDR1 SGHRS and CDR2 YFSETQ. CDR3 length equals 17 residues. CDR3 nucleotide sequence: TGCGCCAGCAGCTTGTCCCGGAACAGGGGCCAGGCCTACGAGCAGTACTTC. Protein product: CASSLSRNRGQAYEQYF.

Worth noting for this clone: The germline gene is not matched at one end of the junction; a read error may be the cause. The chain has TRBV28 and TRBJ2-3; D unclear. Germline CDR1 and CDR2: MDHEN and SYDVKM. The CDR3 is made up of 11 amino acids. The CDR3: CASSPLLTQYF. CDR3 nucleotides: TGTGCCAGCAGCCCGCTTCTCACGCAGTACTTT. Complete variable domain (other parts from reference TRBV28 and TRBJ2-3): DVKVTQSSRYLVKRTGEKVFLECVQDMDHENMFWYRQDPGLGLRLIYFSYDVKMKEKGDIPEGYSVSREKKERFSLILESASTNQTSMYLCASSPLLTQYFGPGTRLTVL.

This chain joins TRBV2 and TRBJ2-5; tentative D call: TRBD2 (6 bases). CDR1 SNHLY and CDR2 FYNNEI come from the germline V gene. V gave up 6 bases and J gave up 2 bases, with 10 bases separating them. CDR3 length equals 13 residues. The CDR3 protein is CASRGGRQETQYF. Here the CDR3 DNA reads TGTGCCAGCAGGGGGGGTCGTCAAGAGACCCAGTACTTC. The complete variable domain, with remaining parts taken from reference TRBV2 and TRBJ2-5, reads EPEVTQTPSHQVTQMGQEVILRCVPISNHLYFYWYRQILGQKVEFLVSFYNNEISEKSEIFDDQFSVERPDGSNFTLKIRSTKLEDSAMYFCASRGGRQETQYFGPGTRLLVL.

CDR3 loop: CASSYVPGGANSPLHF. The CDR3 DNA sequence: TGTGCCAGCAGTTACGTCCCTGGAGGGGCTAATTCACCCCTCCACTTT. The chain has TRBV6-6 and TRBJ1-6; possible D gene TRBD1, 5 bases. The CDR3 consists of 16 residues. V lost 2 bases to trimming and J lost 6 bases, with 14 bases between them. CDR1 is MNHNY, CDR2 SVGAGI, per germline (reference sequence).

The chain joins TRBV9 to TRBJ2-7; 10 nucleotides align to TRBD1. The germline V gene encodes CDR1 SGDLS and CDR2 YYNGEE. The CDR3 contains 15 residues. The J segment lost 7 bases and the V segment lost 2 bases, leaving 9 bases of the junction unmatched. The CDR3 nucleotides are TGTGCCAGCAGCGTGGGGACAGGGGATTTGAGGGAGCAGTACTTC. Its translation: CASSVGTGDLREQYF.

The chain recombines TRBV28 with TRBJ2-7; 10 bases match TRBD2. Germline lookup yields CDR1 MDHEN and CDR2 SYDVKM. The CDR3 loop spans 17 amino acids. The trim removed 3 bases at V and 5 bases at J, leaving 13 bases unmatched. CDR3 nucleotides: TGTGCCAGCAGTTTGGATGCCTCTAGCGGGAGTTTGGACGAGCAGTACTTC. It yields the protein CASSLDASSGSLDEQYF.

V is TRBV7-8 and J is TRBJ2-7; TRBD1 might be the D (6 bases). Germline CDR1 SGHVS, CDR2 FQNEAQ. The CDR3 runs to 14 residues. The V and J ends lost 5 bases and 2 bases respectively, with 13 bases between them. The chain's CDR3 is CASSVQGATYEQYF. CDR3 in DNA: TGTGCCAGCAGCGTACAGGGTGCCACCTACGAGCAGTACTTC. Drawing the rest from reference TRBV7-8 and TRBJ2-7, the complete variable domain is GAGVSQSPRYKVAKRGQDVALRCDPISGHVSLFWYQQALGQGPEFLTYFQNEAQLDKSGLPSDRFFAERPEGSVSTLKIQRTQQEDSAVYLCASSVQGATYEQYFGPGTRLTVT.

This clone is a singleton in its sample. The chain recombines TRBV4-1 with TRBJ1-2; TRBD1 matches at 7 bases. The V and J ends lost 3 bases and 0 bases, in that order; junction bases with no gene match: 13. Per germline, CDR1 MGHRA and CDR2 YSYEKL. The CDR3 is made up of 18 amino acids. This CDR3 is CASSHSDRALTTNYGYTF. DNA for the CDR3: TGCGCCAGCAGCCATTCCGACAGGGCCCTCACTACTAACTATGGCTACACCTTC.

The J gene is TRBJ2-5, the V gene TRBV7-8; TRBD2 matches 7 bases. The V segment lost 5 bases and the J segment 3 bases; nucleotides outside the gene matches: 6. Looked up from germline, CDR1 is SGHVS and CDR2 is FQNEAQ. This CDR3 is 14 amino acids long. CDR3 sequence: CASSQPGGKETQYF. CDR3 DNA: TGTGCCAGCAGCCAGCCGGGGGGTAAAGAGACCCAGTACTTC.

The chain carries TRBV7-2 and TRBJ2-1, with no clear D. V dropped 5 bases and J dropped 0 bases, with 11 bases sitting between them. The V gene's germline CDR1 is SGHTA and CDR2 FQGNSA. The CDR3 sequence is 15 residues long. CDR3 sequence (DNA): TGTGCCAGCAGCCCAGGCCTAAGCTCCTACAATGAGCAGTTCTTC. Its translation: CASSPGLSSYNEQFF.

This chain joins TRBV5-4 and TRBJ2-3; 8 nucleotides line up with TRBD2. The germline V gene encodes CDR1 SGHNT and CDR2 YYREEE (reference sequence). J was trimmed by 15 bases and V by 4 bases; bases with no gene match: 13. The CDR3 has 13 amino acids. CDR3 nucleotides: TGTGCCAGCAGCAGCTTAGAGCGGGGGTTTAAATATTTT. Protein product: CASSSLERGFKYF.

The genes are TRBV28 and TRBJ2-3, with D possibly TRBD1 on 7 matching bases. The germline V gene encodes CDR1 MDHEN and CDR2 SYDVKM. The V end was cut by 5 bases, the J end by 3 bases, with 21 bases between. This CDR3 has 17 amino acids. In DNA, the CDR3 is TGTGCCAGCAGTCCCCGAAGGAGGGGGCCGGTGACAGATACGCAGTATTTT. This encodes CASSPRRRGPVTDTQYF.

This chain connects TRBV2 to TRBJ1-6; D unclear. The CDR3 runs 13 residues. The V and J ends lost 7 bases and 8 bases respectively, with 12 bases between them. The germline CDR1 and CDR2 sequences are SNHLY and FYNNEI. CDR3 amino acids: CASKENWDSPLHF. As DNA, the CDR3 is TGTGCCAGCAAGGAGAATTGGGATTCACCCCTCCACTTT.

This chain joins TRBV28 and TRBJ2-3; TRBD1 aligns across 7 bases. This CDR3 region has 14 residues. V was clipped by 10 bases and J by 1 base; unmatched bases: 8. Germline loops: CDR1 MDHEN, CDR2 SYDVKM. The CDR3 loop is CATNRQGGTDTQYF. As DNA, the CDR3 is TGTGCCACCAATAGACAGGGAGGCACAGATACGCAGTATTTT.

This clone showed up just a few times. The chain carries TRBV2 and TRBJ1-5; D is undetermined. This CDR3 has 12 residues. Germline loops: CDR1 SNHLY, CDR2 FYNNEI. The V and J ends lost 3 bases and 6 bases respectively, with 6 bases between them. The CDR3 DNA reads TGTGCCAGCAGTGATCCTCTTCAGCCCCAGCATTTT. Translation: CASSDPLQPQHF.

CDR3 loop: CASSVLGIPLAGELFF. The CDR3 coding sequence is TGTGCCAGCAGCGTCCTCGGGATCCCGTTGGCCGGGGAGCTGTTTTTT. The chain uses TRBV9 and TRBJ2-2; tentatively, D is TRBD2 (5 bases). The V end lost 2 bases, the J end lost 6 bases, and 17 bases lay between the germline ends. CDR3 length: 16 amino acids. The germline V gene has CDR1 SGDLS and CDR2 YYNGEE. Complete variable domain (other parts from reference TRBV9 and TRBJ2-2): DSGVTQTPKHLITATGQRVTLRCSPRSGDLSVYWYQQSLDQGLQFLIQYYNGEERAKGNILERFSAQQFPDLHSELNLSSLELGDSALYFCASSVLGIPLAGELFFGEGSRLTVL.